This passage covers 10 T cell receptor beta chains from one sample sequenced in a study of blood T cell repertoires in COVID-19. Sequenced by immunoSEQ multiplex PCR; TCRdb stores in-frame clones only, minus some. The sample shows about 220,000 clones, roughly 85% of them seen only once. The sample comprised peripheral blood. Every receptor here comes from a woman of 80 years or more with acute or convalescent COVID-19.

CDR3 protein: CASSYLTGGDYTF. The CDR3 nucleotides read TGTGCCAGCAGTTACCTAACCGGCGGGGACTACACCTTC. The J gene is TRBJ1-2, the V gene TRBV6-6; D gene ambiguous. V gave up 2 bases and J gave up 10 bases, with 14 bases separating them. The germline V gene encodes CDR1 MNHNY and CDR2 SVGAGI (reference sequence). CDR3 length: 13 residues.

This clone was seen once. The V and J genes are TRBV5-4 and TRBJ1-2; possible D gene TRBD1, 5 bases. The CDR3 totals 16 residues. Looked up from germline, CDR1 is SGHNT and CDR2 is YYREEE (reference sequence). The V end was cut by 4 bases, the J end by 3 bases, with 19 bases between. DNA for the CDR3: TGTGCCAGCAGCACCGGACAAGCCAAACGCTACTATGGCTACACCTTC. Protein product: CASSTGQAKRYYGYTF. The full variable domain, with the rest looked up from reference TRBV5-4 and TRBJ1-2, is ETGVTQSPTHLIKTRGQQVTLRCSSQSGHNTVSWYQQALGQGPQFIFQYYREEENGRGNFPPRFSGLQFPNYSSELNVNALELDDSALYLCASSTGQAKRYYGYTFGSGTRLTVV.

The genes are TRBV11-2 and TRBJ1-6; 7 nucleotides line up with TRBD1. V shed 1 base, J shed 7 bases, and the junction held 4 bases outside the gene matches. CDR1 is SGHAT and CDR2 is FQNNGV in the germline V gene. The CDR3 sequence is 15 residues long. The CDR3 DNA reads as TGTGCCAGCAGCTTAGGGGGACAGCCCAATTCACCCCTCCACTTT. Protein sequence: CASSLGGQPNSPLHF.

The gene calls are TRBV27 and TRBJ1-3; D might be TRBD1 (6 bases). The germline V gene has CDR1 MNHEY and CDR2 SMNVEV (reference sequence). The V end was cut by 3 bases, the J end by 0 bases, with 9 bases between. CDR3 length equals 15 residues. This CDR3 reads CASSFQGSSGNTIYF. In DNA form, the CDR3 reads TGTGCCAGCAGTTTTCAGGGGTCCTCTGGAAACACCATATATTTT.

The chain combines TRBV4-3 with TRBJ1-2; D gene unclear. V shed 0 bases and J shed 4 bases, with 6 bases lying between them. This CDR3 has 13 residues. In germline, CDR1 is LGHNA, CDR2 YSLEER. The CDR3 DNA reads as TGCGCCAGCAGCCAAGATCACAGCTATGGCTACACCTTC. This codes for CASSQDHSYGYTF.

This clone was detected a few times. The chain employs TRBV4-2 and TRBJ2-4, with D tentatively TRBD2 (5 bases). Trimming pared 5 bases from V and 11 bases from J, leaving 16 bases between. CDR1 is LGHNA, CDR2 YNFKEQ, per germline. This CDR3 comprises 13 residues. CDR3 region: CASSSRGRRFQYF. CDR3 nucleotide sequence: TGTGCCAGCAGCTCCCGGGGAAGGCGGTTTCAGTACTTC.

The chain employs TRBV7-6 and TRBJ2-5; D not resolved. The CDR3 loop spans 15 amino acids. Germline lookup yields CDR1 SGHVS and CDR2 FNYEAQ. V dropped 1 base and J dropped 2 bases, with 11 bases sitting between them. In nucleotides, the CDR3 is TGTGCCAGCAGCTTAGTCGGTGGTTTTCAAGAGACCCAGTACTTC. Its protein product is CASSLVGGFQETQYF.

V gene TRBV15 combines with J gene TRBJ1-1, with a tentative D call TRBD1 (5 bases). CDR1 is LNHNV, CDR2 YYDKDF, per germline (reference sequence). The CDR3 has 16 amino acids. V shed 3 bases and J shed 0 bases, with 14 bases lying between them. The CDR3 protein is CATSRETGKMNTEAFF. CDR3 coding DNA: TGTGCCACCAGCAGGGAAACAGGAAAAATGAACACTGAAGCTTTCTTT.

The chain links TRBV16 to TRBJ2-1; TRBD1 aligns across 8 bases. Trimming removed 3 bases from V and 8 bases from J; junction bases left unmatched: 12. Germline CDR1 reads KGHSY; CDR2 reads FQNENV. CDR3 length: 16 amino acids. The CDR3 spells CASSHEGQGASHEQFF. CDR3 bases: TGTGCCAGCAGCCATGAGGGCCAGGGGGCAAGCCATGAGCAGTTCTTC.

This clone was seen just once. The genes are TRBV7-2 and TRBJ1-1; 7 positions agree with TRBD1. The length of the CDR3 is 16 residues. V lost 0 bases and J lost 3; bases outside the gene matches: 7. CDR1 and CDR2 (germline): SGHTA, FQGNSA. The CDR3 region has the DNA TGTGCCAGCAGCTTAGCAGACAGGGCGTTGGACACTGAAGCTTTCTTT. Its translation: CASSLADRALDTEAFF. Variable domain in full (rest from reference TRBV7-2 and TRBJ1-1): GAGVSQSPSNKVTEKGKDVELRCDPISGHTALYWYRQSLGQGLEFLIYFQGNSAPDKSGLPSDRFSAERTGGSVSTLTIQRTQQEDSAVYLCASSLADRALDTEAFFGQGTRLTVV.